Listed here are 3 T cell receptor beta chains from one sample, sequenced in a study of response to subunit inactivated influenza vaccine. Each CDR3 protein gets one entry after TCRdb re-called the RT-PCR reads with MiXCR. This repertoire shows a few hundred thousand distinct CDR3 sequences, roughly a fifth found once; its top ten account for about 10%. The material was PBMCs from blood, obtained about 20 months after vaccination. The receptors derive from a man aged 50 to 75 who received an inactivated influenza vaccine.

Only a few counts were recorded for this clonotype. The chain is built from TRBV27 and TRBJ1-6; D is uncertain. CDR1 and CDR2 from the germline V gene are MNHEY and SMNVEV (reference sequence). V was cut by 5 bases and J by 0 bases, with 11 bases left in between. This CDR3 has 16 amino acids. For the CDR3, the DNA is TGTGCCAGCAGTAGCAGGCTAAGCTCCTATAATTCACCCCTCCACTTT. Amino acids: CASSSRLSSYNSPLHF.

V usage is TRBV7-8 and J usage is TRBJ1-2, with a weak D call TRBD1 (5 bases). Germline V gives CDR1 SGHVS, CDR2 FQNEAQ. Trimming took 0 bases from V and 4 from J, leaving 12 bases between them. The CDR3 is 15 amino acids. The CDR3: CASSLAVGVGYGYTF. As DNA, the CDR3 is TGTGCCAGCAGCTTAGCGGTGGGGGTGGGCTATGGCTACACCTTC. Supplemented by reference TRBV7-8 and TRBJ1-2, the full variable domain reads GAGVSQSPRYKVAKRGQDVALRCDPISGHVSLFWYQQALGQGPEFLTYFQNEAQLDKSGLPSDRFFAERPEGSVSTLKIQRTQQEDSAVYLCASSLAVGVGYGYTFGSGTRLTVV.

This clonotype was picked up many times. The chain uses TRBV5-6 and TRBJ1-5; D unresolved. From germline, CDR1 is SGHDT and CDR2 YYEEEE. V was trimmed by 1 base and J by 3 bases, leaving 11 bases between them. The CDR3 contains 15 residues. The chain's CDR3 is CASSLTRGFNQPQHF. The CDR3 DNA sequence: TGTGCCAGCAGCTTGACGCGGGGATTCAATCAGCCCCAGCATTTT.